These 3 T cell receptor beta chains were all obtained from the same sample, sequenced in a study of blood T cells in healthy people across ages. For the second PCR, which ran for about 6 to 11 cycles, a sample-barcoded 5' primer and a J-beta primer mix were used. TCRdb re-called the 5' RACE reads with MiXCR, one entry per CDR3 protein. The sample has around 800,000 distinct CDR3 sequences; roughly 26% are singletons. The data also belong to a second study, concerning T cells of mothers and their children.

Sequencing was done on a sample of blood. The receptors originated from a boy between 5 and 17 years old in good health.

The chain joins TRBV5-1 to TRBJ2-3, with TRBD2 identical over 8 bases. The CDR3 consists of 16 residues. With 0 bases clipped from V and 0 bases from J, the junction kept 3 bases outside the gene matches. Germline CDR1 reads SGHRS; CDR2 reads YFSETQ. The DNA for the CDR3 is TGCGCCAGCAGCTTGGACGAGCGGGAGAGCACAGATACGCAGTATTTT. This codes for CASSLDERESTDTQYF. Looking up the rest from reference TRBV5-1 and TRBJ2-3 gives the full variable domain: KAGVTQTPRYLIKTRGQQVTLSCSPISGHRSVSWYQQTPGQGLQFLFEYFSETQRNKGNFPGRFSGRQFSNSRSEMNVSTLELGDSALYLCASSLDERESTDTQYFGPGTRLTVL.

This clonotype appeared a few times. This chain links TRBV3-1 with TRBJ2-6; the D is unclear. CDR3 size: 17 residues. The germline gives CDR1 LGHDT, CDR2 YNNKEL (reference sequence). Trimming shortened V by 1 base and J by 0 bases, and 10 bases separated the two germline ends. The CDR3 bases are TGTGCCAGCAGCCAAGTCGTGGCACCCTCTGGGGCCAACGTCCTGACTTTC. Residues: CASSQVVAPSGANVLTF.

This clonotype was counted between two and nine times. The rearrangement links TRBV6-5 to TRBJ2-7; the match to TRBD1 covers 7 bases. CDR3 size: 15 residues. Trimming removed 3 bases from V and 5 bases from J; junction bases left unmatched: 10. Germline V gives CDR1 MNHEY, CDR2 SVGAGI. The CDR3 bases are TGTGCCAGCAGTTATTCGGGACAGACGCTTGACGAGCAGTACTTC. This sequence encodes CASSYSGQTLDEQYF.